This is a list of T cell receptor beta chains from one sample in a study of OX40 agonist ivuxolimab in advanced cancers. TCRdb's table, derived via immunoSEQ multiplex PCR, lists solely in-frame clones and lacks some. The sample comprises roughly 58,000 clones, around three quarters of which are singletons, and roughly 6.3% rests with the top ten. This specimen consisted of CD4+ or CD8+ T cells sorted from blood, obtained in a trial of the OX40 agonist ivuxolimab. The receptors were sampled from an adult with an advanced solid tumor such as melanoma, head and neck, liver or kidney cancer. The CDR3 runs from the conserved cysteine through the conserved F or W. Fields, in order: CDR3 DNA, CDR3 protein, V gene, clone size, J gene, D gene, CDR3 length. D genes are given only for firm matches. For some rows the clone size is stated as once, few or many, or as a class when expanded; others skip it.

CDR3nt: TGTGCCTGGAATAGGGGGACAGGGAAGACAAAACTGTTTTTT; CDR3aa: CAWNRGTGKTKLFF; v_gene: TRBV30; abundance: -; j_gene: TRBJ1-4; d_gene: TRBD1; len: 14
CDR3nt: TGTGCCAGCAGCCACCTAGGGGGGACCGGGGAGCTGTTTTTT; CDR3aa: CASSHLGGTGELFF; v_gene: TRBV14; abundance: -; j_gene: TRBJ2-2; d_gene: -; len: 14
CDR3nt: TGCGCCAGCAGCTTGGGGCTAGCGGGAGTTTCCTACGAGCAGTACTTC; CDR3aa: CASSLGLAGVSYEQYF; v_gene: TRBV5-1; abundance: few; j_gene: TRBJ2-7; d_gene: TRBD2; len: 16
CDR3nt: TGTGCCAGCAGGCCCACAATAAGCTCTGGAAACACCATATATTTT; CDR3aa: CASRPTISSGNTIYF; v_gene: TRBV6-5; abundance: -; j_gene: TRBJ1-3; d_gene: -; len: 15
CDR3nt: TGTGCCAGTTTTTTCCAGGGGGCGGCTGGCTACACCTTC; CDR3aa: CASFFQGAAGYTF; v_gene: TRBV19; abundance: few; j_gene: TRBJ1-2; d_gene: TRBD1; len: 13
CDR3nt: TGCGCCAGCAGCTTGGCCAAGACTAGCGCCGTCCTAGGGGATGAGCAGTTCTTC; CDR3aa: CASSLAKTSAVLGDEQFF; v_gene: TRBV5-1; abundance: -; j_gene: TRBJ2-1; d_gene: TRBD2; len: 18
CDR3nt: TGTGCCACCAGCAAGGGACAGGGGATCGGGGAGCTGTTTTTT; CDR3aa: CATSKGQGIGELFF; v_gene: TRBV15; abundance: -; j_gene: TRBJ2-2; d_gene: TRBD1; len: 14
CDR3nt: TGTGCCAGCAGCTTGATCCAGGGGGTGGCCGGGGAGCTGTTTTTT; CDR3aa: CASSLIQGVAGELFF; v_gene: TRBV5-5; abundance: -; j_gene: TRBJ2-2; d_gene: TRBD1; len: 15
CDR3nt: TGTGCCAGCATCTACGGGCCTAGCGGGGGGGCCGAAGATACGCAGTATTTT; CDR3aa: CASIYGPSGGAEDTQYF; v_gene: TRBV2; abundance: -; j_gene: TRBJ2-3; d_gene: TRBD2; len: 17
CDR3nt: TGTGCCAGCAGCGTACAGGGACAGAACACTGAAGCTTTCTTT; CDR3aa: CASSVQGQNTEAFF; v_gene: TRBV9; abundance: -; j_gene: TRBJ1-1; d_gene: -; len: 14
CDR3nt: TGTGCCAGCAGTCGGAACGACAGGAACTATGGCTACACCTTC; CDR3aa: CASSRNDRNYGYTF; v_gene: TRBV6-1; abundance: -; j_gene: TRBJ1-2; d_gene: -; len: 14
CDR3nt: TGTGCCAGCTCACCACCGGGCAGTCCCACGCAGTACTTC; CDR3aa: CASSPPGSPTQYF; v_gene: TRBV18; abundance: once; j_gene: TRBJ2-7; d_gene: -; len: 13
CDR3nt: TGTGCCAGCAGCGCCCGACAAGGGGATGGCTACACCTTC; CDR3aa: CASSARQGDGYTF; v_gene: TRBV7-9; abundance: -; j_gene: TRBJ1-2; d_gene: -; len: 13
CDR3nt: TGTGCCAGCAGTGTGTGGGGACAGGAGACTGAAGCTTTCTTT; CDR3aa: CASSVWGQETEAFF; v_gene: TRBV6-1; abundance: -; j_gene: TRBJ1-1; d_gene: TRBD1; len: 14
CDR3nt: TGTGCCACCAGCAGAAGCGCGGGGGGCAGGGAGACCCAGTACTTC; CDR3aa: CATSRSAGGRETQYF; v_gene: TRBV15; abundance: -; j_gene: TRBJ2-5; d_gene: TRBD2; len: 15
CDR3nt: TGTGCCATCAGTCTTAGCGGGTTCCCCACAGATACGCAGTATTTT; CDR3aa: CAISLSGFPTDTQYF; v_gene: TRBV10-3; abundance: -; j_gene: TRBJ2-3; d_gene: TRBD2; len: 15
CDR3nt: TGTGCCAGCACCTCGGACAGTAACACTGAAGCTTTCTTT; CDR3aa: CASTSDSNTEAFF; v_gene: TRBV2; abundance: few; j_gene: TRBJ1-1; d_gene: -; len: 13
CDR3nt: TGTGCCAGTAGTGACCGGGACAGGGTATTTGAAGCTTTCTTT; CDR3aa: CASSDRDRVFEAFF; v_gene: TRBV19; abundance: -; j_gene: TRBJ1-1; d_gene: TRBD1; len: 14
CDR3nt: TGCGCCAGCAGCTTAACAGGACCCAATGGCTACACCTTC; CDR3aa: CASSLTGPNGYTF; v_gene: TRBV5-1; abundance: -; j_gene: TRBJ1-2; d_gene: -; len: 13
CDR3nt: TGTGCCAGCAGCCCGGCAGGGGGCGTTTCTCGGCAGTTCTTC; CDR3aa: CASSPAGGVSRQFF; v_gene: TRBV7-8; abundance: few; j_gene: TRBJ2-1; d_gene: TRBD1; len: 14
CDR3nt: TGCGCCAGCAGCTTGAACGGGCGCACCTACGAGCAGTACTTC; CDR3aa: CASSLNGRTYEQYF; v_gene: TRBV5-1; abundance: -; j_gene: TRBJ2-7; d_gene: -; len: 14
CDR3nt: TGCGCCAGCAGAGAGGGGGCAACTGGAAACACCATATATTTT; CDR3aa: CASREGATGNTIYF; v_gene: TRBV5-1; abundance: -; j_gene: TRBJ1-3; d_gene: TRBD1; len: 14
CDR3nt: TGTGCCACCGCGGCCCTGACTACCGGTGAGCAGTTCTTC; CDR3aa: CATAALTTGEQFF; v_gene: TRBV7-3; abundance: -; j_gene: TRBJ2-1; d_gene: -; len: 13
CDR3nt: TGCGGCGTTGTAGCGGGAGGGGTCACAGATACGCAGTATTTT; CDR3aa: CGVVAGGVTDTQYF; v_gene: TRBV29-1; abundance: -; j_gene: TRBJ2-3; d_gene: TRBD2; len: 14
CDR3nt: TGTGCCAGCAGCCCGTCGGGACAGGCTGTCGGCTACACCTTC; CDR3aa: CASSPSGQAVGYTF; v_gene: TRBV6-5; abundance: -; j_gene: TRBJ1-2; d_gene: TRBD1; len: 14
CDR3nt: TGTGCCAGCAGCTTAGAGGCTGCCGGTAGGGGCAATGAGCAGTTCTTC; CDR3aa: CASSLEAAGRGNEQFF; v_gene: TRBV7-6; abundance: -; j_gene: TRBJ2-1; d_gene: -; len: 16
CDR3nt: TGTGCCAGCAGCTACAAATATACAGGGGGAGCTAATGAAAAACTGTTTTTT; CDR3aa: CASSYKYTGGANEKLFF; v_gene: TRBV11-2; abundance: -; j_gene: TRBJ1-4; d_gene: TRBD1; len: 17
CDR3nt: TGTGCCAGTAGTATACCGGGATTCCAAGAGACCCAGTACTTC; CDR3aa: CASSIPGFQETQYF; v_gene: TRBV19; abundance: -; j_gene: TRBJ2-5; d_gene: -; len: 14
CDR3nt: TGTGCCTGGAGCGGGGACCCCCGTGGGCAGTTCTTC; CDR3aa: CAWSGDPRGQFF; v_gene: TRBV30; abundance: -; j_gene: TRBJ2-1; d_gene: -; len: 12
CDR3nt: TGTGCCAGCTCACCAGATAGCCTGATGAACACTGAAGCTTTCTTT; CDR3aa: CASSPDSLMNTEAFF; v_gene: TRBV18; abundance: -; j_gene: TRBJ1-1; d_gene: -; len: 15
CDR3nt: TGTGCCATCAGTTCGGAGGGGACTAGCGGGAGTAGGGAGACCCAGTACTTC; CDR3aa: CAISSEGTSGSRETQYF; v_gene: TRBV10-3; abundance: -; j_gene: TRBJ2-5; d_gene: TRBD2; len: 17
CDR3nt: TGTGCCTGGAGTGTGGGGTGGGGCACTGAAGCTTTCTTT; CDR3aa: CAWSVGWGTEAFF; v_gene: TRBV30; abundance: -; j_gene: TRBJ1-1; d_gene: -; len: 13
CDR3nt: TGTGCCAGCAGCTTGATACCTAACACCGGGGAGCTGTTTTTT; CDR3aa: CASSLIPNTGELFF; v_gene: TRBV5-4; abundance: -; j_gene: TRBJ2-2; d_gene: -; len: 14
CDR3nt: TGCGCCAGCAGCCAACGACAGGGGGCAACGAACACTGAAGCTTTCTTT; CDR3aa: CASSQRQGATNTEAFF; v_gene: TRBV4-3; abundance: -; j_gene: TRBJ1-1; d_gene: TRBD1; len: 16
CDR3nt: TGTGCCAGCAGCAGTTTCCACGGGACAGGGTTCTATGGCTACACCTTC; CDR3aa: CASSSFHGTGFYGYTF; v_gene: TRBV27; abundance: few; j_gene: TRBJ1-2; d_gene: TRBD1; len: 16
CDR3nt: TGTGCCAGCTCACCATCGGGAGAGGGTGGCTACACCTTC; CDR3aa: CASSPSGEGGYTF; v_gene: TRBV18; abundance: -; j_gene: TRBJ1-2; d_gene: -; len: 13
CDR3nt: TGCGCCAGCAGCCAACGGACAGGGCCGGGAGAGACCCAGTACTTC; CDR3aa: CASSQRTGPGETQYF; v_gene: TRBV4-1; abundance: -; j_gene: TRBJ2-5; d_gene: TRBD1; len: 15
CDR3nt: TGTGCCAGCAGCCAATTTGGGGGTCTTGCGGGTCCCACAGATACGCAGTATTTT; CDR3aa: CASSQFGGLAGPTDTQYF; v_gene: TRBV28; abundance: few; j_gene: TRBJ2-3; d_gene: -; len: 18
CDR3nt: TGTGCCAGCAGCTCGCAAGGGCAGTTAAACACTGAAGCTTTCTTT; CDR3aa: CASSSQGQLNTEAFF; v_gene: TRBV7-2; abundance: -; j_gene: TRBJ1-1; d_gene: -; len: 15
CDR3nt: TGTGCCAGCAGCTCGCCAAAAACAGGGGGTGAGACCCAGTACTTC; CDR3aa: CASSSPKTGGETQYF; v_gene: TRBV28; abundance: -; j_gene: TRBJ2-5; d_gene: TRBD1; len: 15
CDR3nt: TGTGCCTGGAGTGTACTCGGGGGGATGGAAAAACTGTTTTTT; CDR3aa: CAWSVLGGMEKLFF; v_gene: TRBV30; abundance: many; j_gene: TRBJ1-4; d_gene: -; len: 14
CDR3nt: TGTGCCAGCAGCTTAGCGGGGGGCAGGAACACTGAAGCTTTCTTT; CDR3aa: CASSLAGGRNTEAFF; v_gene: TRBV7-9; abundance: -; j_gene: TRBJ1-1; d_gene: -; len: 15
CDR3nt: TGCGCCAGCAGTGGGCCGTACGACACTGAAGCTTTCTTT; CDR3aa: CASSGPYDTEAFF; v_gene: TRBV10-1; abundance: -; j_gene: TRBJ1-1; d_gene: -; len: 13
CDR3nt: TGTGCCTGGAGTTGGGGGGGTAACACTGAAGCTTTCTTT; CDR3aa: CAWSWGGNTEAFF; v_gene: TRBV30; abundance: -; j_gene: TRBJ1-1; d_gene: -; len: 13
CDR3nt: TGCGCCAGCAGCACGATACCGGGAGACTACGAGCAGTACTTC; CDR3aa: CASSTIPGDYEQYF; v_gene: TRBV5-1; abundance: -; j_gene: TRBJ2-7; d_gene: -; len: 14
CDR3nt: TGTGCCAGCACCGCGGGGCAGGTGAACACTGAAGCTTTCTTT; CDR3aa: CASTAGQVNTEAFF; v_gene: TRBV7-2; abundance: once; j_gene: TRBJ1-1; d_gene: -; len: 14
CDR3nt: TGTGCCAGCAGCTTGGGGACGCTAACAGGGAGGAGAACCCAGTACTTC; CDR3aa: CASSLGTLTGRRTQYF; v_gene: TRBV5-4; abundance: -; j_gene: TRBJ2-5; d_gene: -; len: 16
CDR3nt: TGTGCCAGCAGCGGAACCGCGACGACACAAGTTTACAATGAGCAGTTCTTC; CDR3aa: CASSGTATTQVYNEQFF; v_gene: TRBV11-3; abundance: -; j_gene: TRBJ2-1; d_gene: -; len: 17
CDR3nt: TGTGCCAGTAGTAGGGACGGTATGAACACTGAAGCTTTCTTT; CDR3aa: CASSRDGMNTEAFF; v_gene: TRBV19; abundance: few; j_gene: TRBJ1-1; d_gene: -; len: 14
CDR3nt: TGTGCCAGCAGTTCCCCCCGACTAGCGGGAGGGCCGGGAGATACGCAGTATTTT; CDR3aa: CASSSPRLAGGPGDTQYF; v_gene: TRBV27; abundance: -; j_gene: TRBJ2-3; d_gene: TRBD2; len: 18
CDR3nt: TGTGCCAGTAGCCTCGGGACAACCCAAGAGACCCAGTACTTC; CDR3aa: CASSLGTTQETQYF; v_gene: TRBV19; abundance: -; j_gene: TRBJ2-5; d_gene: -; len: 14
CDR3nt: TGTGCCAGCAGCTTGGGAGAGGCCTATGGCTACACCTTC; CDR3aa: CASSLGEAYGYTF; v_gene: TRBV5-4; abundance: -; j_gene: TRBJ1-2; d_gene: -; len: 13
CDR3nt: TGTGCCACCAGCAGAGAGACAGGGGGCTTCAACGAGCAGTACTTC; CDR3aa: CATSRETGGFNEQYF; v_gene: TRBV15; abundance: -; j_gene: TRBJ2-7; d_gene: TRBD1; len: 15
CDR3nt: TGCGCCAGCAGCCCAACAGGGTCTCGGTCCTACGAGCAGTACTTC; CDR3aa: CASSPTGSRSYEQYF; v_gene: TRBV4-1; abundance: -; j_gene: TRBJ2-7; d_gene: -; len: 15
CDR3nt: TGTGCCAGCAGCCGCATTGAGACAGGGGTATTTGGAGCTTTCTTT; CDR3aa: CASSRIETGVFGAFF; v_gene: TRBV6-5; abundance: few; j_gene: TRBJ1-1; d_gene: TRBD1; len: 15
CDR3nt: TGTGCCAGCAGCCCAAGCTCCGGACACCTTGAAGCTTTCTTT; CDR3aa: CASSPSSGHLEAFF; v_gene: TRBV9; abundance: once; j_gene: TRBJ1-1; d_gene: -; len: 14
CDR3nt: TGCGCCAGCAGCCAAACAGGTACGGCGGAAGACTATGGCTACACCTTC; CDR3aa: CASSQTGTAEDYGYTF; v_gene: TRBV4-1; abundance: medium-sized; j_gene: TRBJ1-2; d_gene: -; len: 16
CDR3nt: TGTGCCAGCAGTTACTCCACCCAGGGAGGGAGAAAAAAGCAGTACTTC; CDR3aa: CASSYSTQGGRKKQYF; v_gene: TRBV6-5; abundance: -; j_gene: TRBJ2-7; d_gene: TRBD2; len: 16
CDR3nt: TGTGCCAGCAGCACTGCGTGGGGCTCCACTGAAGCTTTCTTT; CDR3aa: CASSTAWGSTEAFF; v_gene: TRBV27; abundance: many; j_gene: TRBJ1-1; d_gene: -; len: 14
CDR3nt: TGTGCCAGCAGGGGACAGAGCAATCAGCCCCAGCATTTT; CDR3aa: CASRGQSNQPQHF; v_gene: TRBV6-6; abundance: -; j_gene: TRBJ1-5; d_gene: TRBD1; len: 13